Listed below are T cell receptor beta chains from one sample, sequenced in a study of T cell repertoires in cytomegalovirus infection. These TCRs' antigens remain unknown. TCRdb independently ran MiXCR on the reads; one entry per CDR3 protein. The data show approximately 770,000 distinct CDR3 sequences, around 29% seen once. The specimen comprised cultured CD8+ T cells from PBMCs, sampled from culture after CMV antigen stimulation. The receptor set was obtained from a human donor in good health (CMV status not recorded). Some clones in this sample may be carry-over from other donors' samples. CDR3s include the opening cysteine and the closing phenylalanine or tryptophan. Fields, in order: J gene, D gene, clone size, V gene, CDR3 protein, CDR3 DNA. The D gene is left open where the match is weak. Clone sizes are given selectively: once, few, many, or a class where the clone is expanded.

>TRBJ2-2|TRBD1|NA|TRBV6-5
CASSSGTGRGELFF
TGTGCCAGCAGCTCCGGGACAGGGAGGGGGGAGCTGTTTTTT
>TRBJ1-2|TRBD1|few|TRBV7-2
CASSLEGAGRKYGYTF
TGTGCCAGCAGCTTAGAGGGGGCGGGCAGAAAGTATGGCTACACCTTC
>TRBJ2-7|TRBD2|many|TRBV20-1
CSARGAGARSYEQYF
TGCAGTGCTAGAGGAGCGGGGGCCCGCTCATACGAGCAGTACTTC
>TRBJ2-2|NA|NA|TRBV29-1
CSVAPQGFNTGELFF
TGCAGCGTTGCACCACAGGGATTTAACACCGGGGAGCTGTTTTTT
>TRBJ1-1|NA|NA|TRBV7-8
CASSLEAQVFGGEAFF
TGTGCCAGCAGCTTAGAGGCCCAAGTGTTTGGGGGTGAAGCTTTCTTT
>TRBJ1-1|TRBD1|few|TRBV12-5
CASGYENRDRVMNTEAFF
TGTGCTAGTGGTTATGAAAACCGGGACAGGGTAATGAACACTGAAGCTTTCTTT
>TRBJ2-4|NA|NA|TRBV5-1
CASSFIGEAKNIQYF
TGCGCCAGCAGCTTTATCGGGGAGGCCAAAAACATTCAGTACTTC
>TRBJ2-1|NA|many|TRBV4-1
CASRPPGRDYNEQFF
TGCGCCAGCAGACCCCCGGGCCGGGACTACAATGAGCAGTTCTTC
>TRBJ2-1|NA|NA|TRBV12-3/TRBV12-4
CTQDEQFF
TGTACCCAGGATGAGCAGTTCTTC
>TRBJ2-1|TRBD2|few|TRBV7-3
CASSLTAGTSGEQFF
TGTGCCAGCAGCTTGACCGCCGGGACTAGCGGGGAGCAGTTCTTC
>TRBJ1-1|NA|few|TRBV6-1
CASSEMPGLATEAFF
TGTGCCAGCAGTGAAATGCCGGGGCTCGCCACTGAAGCTTTCTTT
>TRBJ2-5|NA|NA|TRBV12-3/TRBV12-4
CASSLVVGLETQYF
TGTGCCAGCAGTTTAGTGGTTGGGTTAGAGACCCAGTACTTC
>TRBJ1-1|TRBD1|many|TRBV5-8
CASSLTGGPEAFF
TGTGCCAGCAGCTTAACAGGGGGCCCTGAAGCTTTCTTT
>TRBJ2-3|NA|few|TRBV7-2
CASSLEWATDTQYF
TGTGCCAGCAGCTTAGAATGGGCCACAGATACGCAGTATTTT
>TRBJ2-1|TRBD2|NA|TRBV25-1
CASNVDSGYNEQFF
TGTGCCAGCAATGTGGATAGCGGGTACAATGAGCAGTTCTTC
>TRBJ2-7|NA|few|TRBV27
CASSLLGAEQYF
TGTGCCAGCAGTTTATTAGGGGCCGAGCAGTACTTC
>TRBJ2-1|TRBD1|NA|TRBV6-2/TRBV6-3
CASSYRVGQGSTNEQFF
TGTGCCAGCAGTTACAGAGTGGGACAGGGGTCGACCAATGAGCAGTTCTTC
>TRBJ2-1|NA|few|TRBV7-7
CASSFRGTGNEQFF
TGTGCTAGCAGCTTTAGGGGGACTGGTAATGAGCAGTTCTTC
>TRBJ1-2|TRBD1|many|TRBV7-2
CASSPNLSRDRVYGYTF
TGTGCCAGCAGCCCCAACCTGTCCCGGGACAGGGTCTATGGCTACACCTTC
>TRBJ1-4|NA|few|TRBV11-2
CASSLVGAAGNEKLFF
TGTGCCAGCAGCTTAGTTGGGGCGGCAGGGAATGAAAAACTGTTTTTT
>TRBJ1-5|TRBD1|many|TRBV4-1
CASSQGDRPDSNQPQHF
TGCGCCAGCAGCCAAGGGGACAGGCCCGATAGCAATCAGCCCCAGCATTTT
>TRBJ2-1|NA|NA|TRBV19
CASSIVGATYNEQFF
TGTGCCAGTAGTATAGTGGGGGCCACCTACAATGAGCAGTTCTTC
>TRBJ2-2|TRBD1|few|TRBV2
CAMVGQEDTGELFF
TGTGCCATGGTGGGACAGGAAGACACCGGGGAGCTGTTTTTT
>TRBJ2-2|NA|NA|TRBV7-2
CASSLKGETNTGELFF
TGTGCCAGCAGCTTAAAGGGGGAAACGAACACCGGGGAGCTGTTTTTT
>TRBJ2-3|TRBD1|NA|TRBV12-3/TRBV12-4
CASSLAIDRVLGEDTQYF
TGTGCCAGCAGTTTAGCTATTGACAGGGTCCTCGGTGAGGATACGCAGTATTTT
>TRBJ1-1|TRBD1|NA|TRBV12-5
CASGSETGTTEAFF
TGTGCTAGTGGTTCCGAGACAGGGACCACTGAAGCTTTCTTT
>TRBJ1-2|NA|NA|TRBV4-2
CASSQDGSINYGYTF
TGTGCCAGCAGCCAAGATGGGTCGATTAACTATGGCTACACCTTC
>TRBJ1-1|NA|NA|TRBV27
CASSFREEGTEAFF
TGTGCCAGCAGTTTCCGGGAAGAAGGCACTGAAGCTTTCTTT
>TRBJ2-1|NA|NA|TRBV14
CASSQDLSRDEQFF
TGTGCCAGCAGCCAAGATCTGTCCAGGGATGAGCAGTTCTTC
>TRBJ1-1|NA|NA|TRBV19
CASSRLGVVDTEAFF
TGTGCCAGTAGTCGGTTAGGGGTGGTGGACACTGAAGCTTTCTTT